A single sample is the source of the 14 T cell receptor beta chains below, sequenced in a study of cytomegalovirus exposure and HLA in healthy donors. The PCR ran on 60 Vbeta and 13 Jbeta primers. Profiling relied on immunoSEQ multiplex PCR, and the TCRdb table lists in-frame clones only, not all of them. Among under 100,000 clones, around four fifths were seen once, and the ten largest hold 2% to 2.5%. Sequencing was performed on PBMCs. These receptors all stem from a boy aged 10-17 years in good health and CMV-seronegative.

CDR3 residues: CASSQDSGNTEAFF. Here the CDR3 DNA reads TGCGCCAGCAGCCAAGATTCAGGGAACACTGAAGCTTTCTTT. J is TRBJ1-1 and V is TRBV4-3; D call uncertain. The CDR3 covers 14 residues. Between the trimmed V and J ends, which lost 0 bases and 1 base, there was a span of 6 bases. Germline assignment: CDR1 LGHNA and CDR2 YSLEER.

J is TRBJ2-1 and V is TRBV6-5; D perhaps matches TRBD2 (5 bases). CDR3 length equals 11 residues. With 2 bases removed from V and 10 bases from J, the gap between germline ends came to 6 bases. From germline, CDR1 is MNHEY and CDR2 SVGAGI. The CDR3 protein is CASSYPGEQFF. DNA of the CDR3: TGTGCCAGCAGTTACCCGGGGGAGCAGTTCTTC.

This chain uses TRBV6-5 with TRBJ2-7; TRBD2 aligns across 13 bases. The V and J ends lost 6 bases and 5 bases, in that order; junction bases with no gene match: 7. Germline CDR1 and CDR2: MNHEY and SVGAGI. There are 15 residues in the CDR3. DNA of the CDR3: TGTGCCAGCAGCTGGACTAGCGGGAGTCCCCACGAGCAGTACTTC. Amino acids: CASSWTSGSPHEQYF.

CDR3 sequence (DNA): TGTGCCAGCAGCTTAGCGAGGGTGGCTGATGGCTACACCTTC. Translating it yields CASSLARVADGYTF. The rearrangement joins TRBV7-2 to TRBJ1-2; unclear D gene. V was shortened by 0 bases and J by 6 bases, with 11 bases between the two germline ends. CDR1 and CDR2 (germline): SGHTA, FQGNSA. There are 14 residues in the CDR3.

This clone was detected a few times. This sequence joins TRBV6-1 and TRBJ1-2; possible D gene TRBD1, 5 bases. Trimming removed 1 base from V and 8 bases from J, with 14 bases in between. The V gene's germline CDR1 is MNHNS and CDR2 SASEGT. The CDR3 is made up of 14 amino acids. The CDR3 region is CASSEGGGAGGYTF. In DNA form, the CDR3 reads TGTGCCAGCAGTGAAGGTGGAGGGGCGGGCGGCTACACCTTC.

This chain joins TRBV10-2 and TRBJ2-1, with D tentatively TRBD1 (6 bases). Germline V gene sequence: CDR1 WSHSY, CDR2 SAAADI. The germline V and J ends were trimmed by 4 bases and 10 bases, with 11 bases remaining between them. CDR3 length: 12 amino acids. The CDR3 here is CASSGPGQEQFF. CDR3 nucleotides: TGCGCCAGCAGTGGGCCGGGACAAGAGCAGTTCTTC.

This clone appeared a single time. The CDR3 region is CASSQGSTGRGNYGYTF. The CDR3 bases are TGCGCCAGCAGCCAAGGGTCTACCGGACGGGGAAACTATGGCTACACCTTC. The chain has TRBV4-1 and TRBJ1-2; no clear D. The CDR3 loop spans 17 amino acids. V lost 1 base and J lost 2, with 17 bases in between. CDR1 and CDR2 (germline): MGHRA, YSYEKL.

The chain carries TRBV4-1 and TRBJ2-5; 9 bases are shared with TRBD2. The DNA end lines up better with TRBJ2-7; the J call may be wrong. This CDR3 contains 16 residues. CDR1 is MGHRA and CDR2 is YSYEKL in the germline V gene. In nucleotides, the CDR3 is TGCGCCAGCAGCCAGTTAGCGGGGGCGAGCTCCTACGAGCAGTACTTC. Amino acid sequence: CASSQLAGASSYEQYF.

V usage is TRBV7-9 and J usage is TRBJ1-2; weak D call: TRBD1 (5 bases). This CDR3 comprises 12 residues. Germline loops: CDR1 SEHNR, CDR2 FQNEAQ (reference sequence). V lost 2 bases and J lost 7, with 8 bases in between. The DNA for the CDR3 is TGTGCCAGCAGCTTAAGACAGAGTGGCTACACCTTC. Translation gives CASSLRQSGYTF.

The chain carries TRBV4-1 and TRBJ1-5; D is possibly TRBD1 (6 bases). V lost 1 base to trimming and J lost 8 bases, with 6 bases between them. The CDR3 loop spans 12 amino acids. Germline values: CDR1 MGHRA, CDR2 YSYEKL. The CDR3, as DNA: TGCGCCAGCAGCCAAGCAGGGGAGCCCCAGCATTTT. Translation: CASSQAGEPQHF.

This clone turned up a few times. The gene calls are TRBV5-1 and TRBJ2-1; TRBD2 agrees at 10 bases. The CDR3 sequence is 14 residues long. Trimming took 6 bases from V and 10 from J; bases not matched to a gene: 10. Germline V gene data show CDR1 as SGHRS and CDR2 as YFSETQ. DNA for the CDR3: TGCGCCAGCAATTTAGCGGGGGGCCGAATGGAGCAGTTCTTC. Protein sequence: CASNLAGGRMEQFF.

The chain joins TRBV5-4 to TRBJ2-5; 13 bases match TRBD2. The ends lost 4 bases at V and 5 bases at J; junction bases unmatched: 5. This CDR3 contains 15 residues. Germline CDR1 is SGHNT and CDR2 is YYREEE (reference sequence). The CDR3 DNA reads as TGTGCCAGCAGCCGGACTAGCGGGAGTGGGGAGACCCAGTACTTC. The encoded protein is CASSRTSGSGETQYF.

J is TRBJ2-7 and V is TRBV28; TRBD1 matches 8 bases. Germline V gives CDR1 MDHEN, CDR2 SYDVKM. Trimming at V came to 6 bases and at J to 8 bases, leaving 9 bases not matched to a gene. This CDR3 comprises 13 residues. CDR3 bases: TGTGCCAGCAGCCGCCTTGGGACAGGACAGCAGTACTTC. This codes for CASSRLGTGQQYF.

This clone showed up just once. J is TRBJ1-1 and V is TRBV2; D gene ambiguous. The germline CDR1 and CDR2 sequences are SNHLY and FYNNEI. V gave up 6 bases and J gave up 5 bases, with 13 bases separating them. The CDR3 is 13 residues long. In DNA form, the CDR3 reads TGTGCCAGCAGCGTGACTACCGGGACTGAAGCTTTCTTT. Translated, it gives CASSVTTGTEAFF.